This section outlines one TCR beta chain sequence together with its context. Its target is not known. These data come from a study of T cells in localized non-small cell lung cancer. Study-wide findings and caveats: Among blood samples, higher T cell density accompanied longer overall survival. Appearance in adjacent lung was seen for a median 57 of the top 100 tumor clones. Since sequencing was restricted to only one region of the tumor, intratumor heterogeneity remains a possibility. The study found T cell clonality highest in uninvolved adjacent lung, above tumor.

TCRdb keeps only in-frame clones here, not all; method: immunoSEQ multiplex PCR. The table lists tens of thousands of clones, 75% to 90% of them singletons. CDR1 SGHAT and CDR2 FQNNGV come from the germline V gene. The CDR3 length is 16 residues. Unmatched junction bases numbered 12, after V lost 6 bases and J lost 7 bases. This rearrangement joins TRBV11-2 to TRBJ2-1; TRBD2 aligns across 10 bases. The starting material was peripheral blood mononuclear cells, obtained before any cancer treatment. The clonotype originates from a man aged 40-75 years with stage III lung adenocarcinoma. The CDR3 spells CASRGGGLAGENEQFF. For the CDR3, the DNA is TGTGCCAGCAGAGGGGGAGGGCTAGCGGGAGAGAATGAGCAGTTCTTC.